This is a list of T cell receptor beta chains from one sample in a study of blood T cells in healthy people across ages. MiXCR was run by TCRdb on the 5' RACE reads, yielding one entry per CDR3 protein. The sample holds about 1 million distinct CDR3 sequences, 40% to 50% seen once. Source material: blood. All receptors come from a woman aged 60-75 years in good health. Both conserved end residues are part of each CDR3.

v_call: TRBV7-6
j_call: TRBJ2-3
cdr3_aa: CASSLSGAGSTDTQYF

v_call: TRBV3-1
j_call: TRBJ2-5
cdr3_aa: CASEVGGETQYF

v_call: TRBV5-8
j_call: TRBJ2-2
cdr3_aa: CASSLEAGNTGELFF

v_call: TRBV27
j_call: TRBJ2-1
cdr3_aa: CASRPLGRGEQFF

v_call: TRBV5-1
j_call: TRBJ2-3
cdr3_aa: CASRRTSGGDTQYF

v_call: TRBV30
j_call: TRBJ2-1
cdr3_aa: CAWSPGTSSYNEQFF

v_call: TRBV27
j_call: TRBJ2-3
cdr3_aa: CASRPWGGDTQYF

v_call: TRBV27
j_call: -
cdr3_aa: CASIGLAGSEQYF

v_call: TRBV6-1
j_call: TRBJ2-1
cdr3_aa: CASSEGGQLNEQFF

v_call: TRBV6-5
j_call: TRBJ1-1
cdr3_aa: CASSYSGRGAPEAFF

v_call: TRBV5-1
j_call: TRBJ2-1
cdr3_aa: CASTPGLEHDEQFF

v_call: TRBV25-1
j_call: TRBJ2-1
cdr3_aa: CASSPTGWGGEQFF

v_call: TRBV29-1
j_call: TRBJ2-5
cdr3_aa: CSGGRGQETQYF

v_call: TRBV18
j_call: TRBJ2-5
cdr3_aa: CASSLSRGVETQYF

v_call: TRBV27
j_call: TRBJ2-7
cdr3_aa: CASSLVTGALYEQYF

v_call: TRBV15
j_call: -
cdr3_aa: CATSRGSERENGQYF

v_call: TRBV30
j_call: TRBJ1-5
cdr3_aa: CAWKGGGDQPQHF

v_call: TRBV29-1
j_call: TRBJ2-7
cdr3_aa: CSVDTGRSYEQYF

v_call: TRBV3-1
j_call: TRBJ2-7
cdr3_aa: CASSHDGLAIYEQYF

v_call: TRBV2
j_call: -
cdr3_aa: CASIDTEQYF

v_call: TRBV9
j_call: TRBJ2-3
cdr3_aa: CASSVSGTSDTQYF

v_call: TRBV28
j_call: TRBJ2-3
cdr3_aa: CASTMTPSTDTQYF

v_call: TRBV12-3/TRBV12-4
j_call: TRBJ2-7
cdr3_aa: CASSFDGPTYEQYF

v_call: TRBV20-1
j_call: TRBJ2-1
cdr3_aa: CSAEPGLAVSYNEQFF

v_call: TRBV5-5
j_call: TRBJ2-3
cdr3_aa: CASSSSTGGTDTQYF

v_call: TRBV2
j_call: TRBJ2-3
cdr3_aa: CASTLQGYTDTQYF

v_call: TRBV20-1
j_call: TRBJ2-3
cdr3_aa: CSARTAFTDTQYF

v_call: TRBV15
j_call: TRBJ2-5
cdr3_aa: CATSRAPSGQGQETQYF

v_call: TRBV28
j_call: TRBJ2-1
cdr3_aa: CASTNGQQQFF

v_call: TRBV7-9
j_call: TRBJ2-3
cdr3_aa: CASSPGTGPDTQYF

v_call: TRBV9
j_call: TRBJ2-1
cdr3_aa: CASSAPGRPPYSEQFF

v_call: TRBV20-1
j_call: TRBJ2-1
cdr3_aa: CSARVPGGEGYNEQFF

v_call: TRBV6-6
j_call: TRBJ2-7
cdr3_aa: CASRGGGSSYEQYF

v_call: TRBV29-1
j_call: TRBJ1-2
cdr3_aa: CSVDWLYGYTF

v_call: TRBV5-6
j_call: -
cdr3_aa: CASSLGGLVAPNEQYF

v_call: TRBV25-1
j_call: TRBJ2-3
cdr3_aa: CASGWTGSTDTQYF

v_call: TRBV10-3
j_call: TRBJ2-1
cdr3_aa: CAISEKGSDEQFF

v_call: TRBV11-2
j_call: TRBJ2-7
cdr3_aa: CASSHLGTDEQYF

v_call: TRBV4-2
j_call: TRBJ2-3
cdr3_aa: CASSQVGTSDTQYF

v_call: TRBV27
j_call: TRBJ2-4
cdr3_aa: CASSLYRSAKNIQYF

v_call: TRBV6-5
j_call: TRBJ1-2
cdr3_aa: CASSPGRNTRYTF

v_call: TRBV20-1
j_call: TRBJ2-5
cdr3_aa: CSARSHREAGNEQYF

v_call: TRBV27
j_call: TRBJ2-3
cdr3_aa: CASSFLAGGGTDTQYF

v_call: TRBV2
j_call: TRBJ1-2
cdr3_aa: CASSGREAGYTF

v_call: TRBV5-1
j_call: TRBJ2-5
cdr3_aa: CASSVGSPQETQYF

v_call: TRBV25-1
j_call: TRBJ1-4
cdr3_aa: CASSIGGGRQKLFF

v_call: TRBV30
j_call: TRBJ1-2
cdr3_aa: CAWSVTVPGSYGYTF

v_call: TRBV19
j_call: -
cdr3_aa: CASSIRLGAETQYF

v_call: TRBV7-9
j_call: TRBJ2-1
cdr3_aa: CACSEMAGTNEQFF

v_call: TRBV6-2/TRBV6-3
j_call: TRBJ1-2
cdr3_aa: CASRLRGLNNYGYTF

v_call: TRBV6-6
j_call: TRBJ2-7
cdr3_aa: CASGAGTGGPHEQYF

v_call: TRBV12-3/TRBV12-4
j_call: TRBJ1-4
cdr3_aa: CASSPTRGETNEKLFF

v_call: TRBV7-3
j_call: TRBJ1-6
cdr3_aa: CASSLRQGHNSPLHF

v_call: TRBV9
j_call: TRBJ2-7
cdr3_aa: CASSGSGQPYEQYF

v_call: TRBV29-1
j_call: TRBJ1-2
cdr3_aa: CSVVDLYGYTF